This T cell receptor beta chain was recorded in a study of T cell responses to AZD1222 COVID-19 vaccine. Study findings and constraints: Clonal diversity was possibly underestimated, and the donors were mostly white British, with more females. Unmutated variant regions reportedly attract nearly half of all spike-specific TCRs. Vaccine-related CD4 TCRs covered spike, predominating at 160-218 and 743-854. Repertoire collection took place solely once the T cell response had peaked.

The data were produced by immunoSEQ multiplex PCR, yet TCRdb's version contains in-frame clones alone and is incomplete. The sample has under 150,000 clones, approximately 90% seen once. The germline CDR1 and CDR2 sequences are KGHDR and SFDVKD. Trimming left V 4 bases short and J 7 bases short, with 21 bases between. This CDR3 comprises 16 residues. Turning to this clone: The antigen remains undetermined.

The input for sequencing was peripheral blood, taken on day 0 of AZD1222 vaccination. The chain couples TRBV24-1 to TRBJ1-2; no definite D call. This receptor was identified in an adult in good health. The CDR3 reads CATSDVGRVGARGYTF. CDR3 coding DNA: TGTGCCACCAGTGACGTCGGCCGGGTTGGTGCGCGTGGCTACACCTTC.